This TCR beta chain was obtained from a study of cytomegalovirus exposure and HLA in healthy donors. V lost 6 bases and J lost 7, with 12 bases in between. The CDR3 consists of 12 residues. CDR1 is LNHDA, CDR2 SQIVND, per germline (reference sequence). PCR involved 60 Vbeta and 13 Jbeta primers. Clones were sequenced by immunoSEQ multiplex PCR, and TCRdb holds only the in-frame ones, with some missing. The sample gives some 100,000 clones, 65% to 75% of which show up once; more than 4.5% is in the top ten. The J gene is TRBJ1-1, the V gene TRBV19; TRBD1 is a possible D gene (6 bases). The sample was PBMCs. The receptor was derived from a woman younger than 35 in good health and CMV-seropositive. CDR3 amino acids: CASRTGLNEAFF. In DNA, the CDR3 is TGTGCCAGTAGAACAGGGCTAAATGAAGCTTTCTTT.